A single sample is the source of the 15 T cell receptor beta chains below, sequenced in a study of blood T cell repertoires in COVID-19. TCRdb keeps only in-frame clones here, not all; method: immunoSEQ multiplex PCR. The table has more than 95,000 clones, more than 60% seen once; the top ten hold 2% to 2.5%. The specimen sequenced was peripheral blood. The receptors here all came from a woman aged 70-85 years with acute or convalescent COVID-19.

The CDR3 region is CASSLRGGNEQFF. The CDR3 region has the DNA TGTGCCAGCAGCTTAAGGGGTGGCAATGAGCAGTTCTTC. The genes are TRBV5-4 and TRBJ2-1; weak D call: TRBD1 (5 bases). The V end was cut by 2 bases, the J end by 6 bases, with 9 bases between. Germline V lookup: CDR1 SGHNT, CDR2 YYREEE (reference sequence). This CDR3 spans 13 amino acids.

The J gene is TRBJ2-7, the V gene TRBV3-1 (or the pseudogene TRBV3-2); D might be TRBD2 (6 bases). V was clipped by 6 bases and J by 0 bases, with 15 bases between them. CDR3 length: 15 residues. Looked up from germline, CDR1 is LGHDT and CDR2 is YNNKEL (reference sequence). CDR3 in DNA: TGTGCCAGCAGAGGGAACGGGGGTCACTCCTACGAGCAGTACTTC. It codes for CASRGNGGHSYEQYF.

The V and J genes are TRBV5-1 and TRBJ2-7; tentatively, D is TRBD2 (6 bases). The CDR3 is 13 residues long. V lost 4 bases and J 4 bases, leaving 12 bases between the germline ends. Germline-derived CDR1 and CDR2 are SGHRS and YFSETQ. The chain's CDR3 is CASSPAGLYEQYF. The CDR3 DNA sequence: TGCGCCAGCAGCCCGGCGGGGTTGTACGAGCAGTACTTC.

This clone was recorded a few times. V is TRBV5-1 and J is TRBJ1-2, with D possibly matching TRBD1 (5 bases). V lost 0 bases to trimming and J lost 4 bases, with 10 bases between them. CDR1 SGHRS and CDR2 YFSETQ come from the germline V gene. This CDR3 has 14 residues. The CDR3 protein is CASSLEWTTYGYTF. CDR3 nucleotides: TGCGCCAGCAGCTTGGAGTGGACAACCTATGGCTACACCTTC. Looking up the rest from reference TRBV5-1 and TRBJ1-2 gives the full variable domain: KAGVTQTPRYLIKTRGQQVTLSCSPISGHRSVSWYQQTPGQGLQFLFEYFSETQRNKGNFPGRFSGRQFSNSRSEMNVSTLELGDSALYLCASSLEWTTYGYTFGSGTRLTVV.

The CDR3 region is CASSYSRQAADTQYF. The CDR3 DNA reads TGTGCCAGCAGTTACTCGAGACAGGCCGCAGATACGCAGTATTTT. The rearrangement joins TRBV6-5 to TRBJ2-3, with a possible D match to TRBD1 (6 bases). Trimming shortened V by 0 bases and J by 4 bases, and 11 bases separated the two germline ends. CDR1 and CDR2 from the germline V gene are MNHEY and SVGAGI. The CDR3 consists of 15 residues.

This clone is medium-sized (0.01 to 0.1%) by share. This chain joins TRBV9 and TRBJ2-2, with a weak D call TRBD1 (5 bases). The germline CDR1 and CDR2 sequences are SGDLS and YYNGEE. The V end was cut by 6 bases, the J end by 0 bases, with 15 bases between. This CDR3 region has 16 residues. CDR3 DNA sequence: TGTGCCAGCAACCCACGAGACAGACCGAACACCGGGGAGCTGTTTTTT. The encoded protein is CASNPRDRPNTGELFF.

The DNA for the CDR3 is TGTGCCACTAAAGCTGGGACAGGGGGCGTTTACGAGCAGTACTTC. Protein sequence: CATKAGTGGVYEQYF. The chain uses TRBV19 and TRBJ2-7; the match to TRBD1 covers 12 bases. Germline V lookup: CDR1 LNHDA, CDR2 SQIVND (reference sequence). The CDR3 totals 15 residues. V shed 10 bases and J 4 bases; nucleotides not matched to a gene: 11.

The J gene is TRBJ1-6, the V gene TRBV19, with TRBD1 as a possible D gene (6 bases). The CDR3 totals 14 residues. Germline lookup yields CDR1 LNHDA and CDR2 SQIVND (reference sequence). Trimming took 6 bases from V and 4 from J, leaving 10 bases between them. The chain's CDR3 is CASSPDSYNSPLHF. The CDR3 DNA is TGTGCCAGTAGCCCGGACAGTTATAATTCACCCCTCCACTTT.

CDR3 bases: TGTGCCAGTAGTATCCCTGGACAGACCTATGGCTACACCTTC. It encodes CASSIPGQTYGYTF. The chain recombines TRBV19 with TRBJ1-2, with D perhaps matching TRBD1 (6 bases). Trimming removed 3 bases at V and 4 bases at J, with 12 bases between. CDR3 length: 14 amino acids. Per the germline V gene, CDR1 is LNHDA and CDR2 is SQIVND (reference sequence).

The chain combines TRBV5-1 with TRBJ2-2, with 11 bases aligning to TRBD2. Germline-derived CDR1 and CDR2 are SGHRS and YFSETQ. The CDR3 sequence is 17 residues long. V was pared by 0 bases and J by 4 bases, with 5 bases of the junction left unmatched. The CDR3 region is CASSLDLAGGITGELFF. The CDR3 DNA reads TGCGCCAGCAGCTTGGACCTAGCGGGGGGTATCACCGGGGAGCTGTTTTTT.

J is TRBJ2-2 and V is TRBV15; possible D gene TRBD2, 5 bases. The germline CDR1 and CDR2 sequences are LNHNV and YYDKDF (reference sequence). This CDR3 contains 16 residues. V lost 0 bases, J lost 1 base, and 9 bases lay in between. CDR3 residues: CATSRDRGGNTGELFF. The DNA for the CDR3 is TGTGCCACCAGCAGAGATCGAGGAGGGAACACCGGGGAGCTGTTTTTT.

In this sample, this clone turned up once. The rearrangement joins TRBV4-3 to TRBJ2-3; 8 nucleotides line up with TRBD1. Trimming cost V 4 bases and J 5 bases; bases outside gene matches: 5. This CDR3 has 14 amino acids. CDR1 LGHNA and CDR2 YSLEER come from the germline V gene. This CDR3 is CASSPRTGRDTQYF. The CDR3, as DNA: TGCGCCAGCAGCCCCCGGACAGGGAGAGATACGCAGTATTTT.

The J gene is TRBJ1-6, the V gene TRBV25-1, with D possibly TRBD1 on 6 matching bases. The CDR3 is 14 amino acids. The ends were cut back, 5 bases at V and 7 bases at J, with 12 bases in the middle. CDR1 and CDR2 from the germline V gene are MGHDK and SYGVNS. In DNA, the CDR3 is TGTGCCAGCAGTAGGACAGCCGCGAATTCACCCCTCCACTTT. This codes for CASSRTAANSPLHF. Using reference TRBV25-1 and TRBJ1-6 for the parts outside the CDR3, the full variable domain is EADIYQTPRYLVIGTGKKITLECSQTMGHDKMYWYQQDPGMELHLIHYSYGVNSTEKGDLSSESTVSRIRTEHFPLTLESARPSHTSQYLCASSRTAANSPLHFGNGTRLTVT.

The chain employs TRBV7-9 and TRBJ1-4; 8 bases line up with TRBD1. CDR1 is SEHNR, CDR2 FQNEAQ, per germline (reference sequence). This CDR3 region has 16 residues. V trimming: 5 bases; J trimming: 7 bases; junction bases outside the gene matches: 12. CDR3 coding DNA: TGTGCCAGCAGCCCAGGAGGCGGGACAGGCGTTGAAAAACTGTTTTTT. Translation: CASSPGGGTGVEKLFF.

The J gene is TRBJ2-3, the V gene TRBV6-2 or TRBV6-3; D is perhaps TRBD2 (5 bases). The V gene's germline CDR1 is MNHEY and CDR2 SVGEGT. Between the trimmed V and J ends, which lost 2 bases and 4 bases, there was a span of 13 bases. The CDR3 is 15 amino acids. CDR3 residues: CASSYPISVADTQYF. The CDR3 DNA reads as TGTGCCAGCAGTTACCCGATTAGCGTCGCAGATACGCAGTATTTT.